These T cell receptor beta chains were read from a single sample in a study of cytomegalovirus exposure and HLA in healthy donors. Method: immunoSEQ multiplex PCR; TCRdb's copy keeps in-frame clones and lacks some. The table records about 96,000 clones, approximately 74% of them present only once. The sequenced sample was PBMCs. The receptors derive from a female donor in good health and CMV-seropositive. Both conserved end residues are part of each CDR3. The D gene is left open where the match is weak. Not every row has a clone size; where given, it reads once, few, many or a size class.

d_gene: NA
j_gene: TRBJ2-7
v_gene: TRBV29-1
abundance: NA
CDR3nt: TGCAGCGTCTGGATGACGGGGATAGAGCAGTACTTC
CDR3aa: CSVWMTGIEQYF

d_gene: TRBD1
j_gene: TRBJ1-1
v_gene: TRBV29-1
abundance: few
CDR3nt: TGCAGCGCCCCCAAGACAGGGAGCACTGAAGCTTTCTTT
CDR3aa: CSAPKTGSTEAFF

d_gene: NA
j_gene: TRBJ1-2
v_gene: TRBV28
abundance: NA
CDR3nt: TGTGCCAGCAGTTTTCCACAGGGCTATGGCTACACCTTC
CDR3aa: CASSFPQGYGYTF

d_gene: NA
j_gene: TRBJ2-1
v_gene: TRBV21-1
abundance: NA
CDR3nt: TGTGCCAGCAGCAAAGTGATTGGAATAGCGGGAGTGTCCTACAATGAGCAGTTCTTC
CDR3aa: CASSKVIGIAGVSYNEQFF

d_gene: TRBD1
j_gene: TRBJ2-1
v_gene: TRBV5-1
abundance: once
CDR3nt: TGCGCCAGCAGCTTGCTTGAGACAGGGATTGACAATGAGCAGTTCTTC
CDR3aa: CASSLLETGIDNEQFF

d_gene: NA
j_gene: TRBJ2-1
v_gene: TRBV14
abundance: NA
CDR3nt: TGTGCCAGCAGCCAAGGTCCAGCGGTAGGGAACAATGAGCAGTTCTTC
CDR3aa: CASSQGPAVGNNEQFF

d_gene: NA
j_gene: TRBJ1-2
v_gene: TRBV19
abundance: NA
CDR3nt: TGTGCCAGCTGGACAGCCTATGGCTACACCTTC
CDR3aa: CASWTAYGYTF

d_gene: NA
j_gene: TRBJ2-5
v_gene: TRBV11-2
abundance: NA
CDR3nt: TGTGCCAGCAGCTCGAGGGTGTACGGGACCCAGTACTTC
CDR3aa: CASSSRVYGTQYF

d_gene: TRBD1
j_gene: TRBJ1-2
v_gene: TRBV4-1
abundance: NA
CDR3nt: TGCGCCAGCAGCCAAGATGACAGGGCGGGGAACTATGGCTACACCTTC
CDR3aa: CASSQDDRAGNYGYTF

d_gene: TRBD2
j_gene: TRBJ2-1
v_gene: TRBV15
abundance: once
CDR3nt: TGTGCCACCAGCAGGGAGACTAGCACGCGGGAGCAGTTCTTC
CDR3aa: CATSRETSTREQFF

d_gene: TRBD1
j_gene: TRBJ2-7
v_gene: TRBV28
abundance: NA
CDR3nt: TGTGCCAGCAGTTCCCAGGGGGCCCGCTTCCAGCAGTACTTC
CDR3aa: CASSSQGARFQQYF

d_gene: TRBD1
j_gene: TRBJ2-3
v_gene: TRBV29-1
abundance: NA
CDR3nt: TGCAGCGTCGCGGGACAGGGTAGATTAGATACGCAGTATTTT
CDR3aa: CSVAGQGRLDTQYF

d_gene: TRBD1
j_gene: TRBJ2-1
v_gene: TRBV10-3
abundance: NA
CDR3nt: TGTGCCACCGGGACAGGCTTGAACAATGAGCAGTTCTTC
CDR3aa: CATGTGLNNEQFF

d_gene: NA
j_gene: TRBJ1-1
v_gene: TRBV7-9
abundance: NA
CDR3nt: TGTGCCAGCAGCTTAGACTTTCAGGGCACTGAAGCTTTCTTT
CDR3aa: CASSLDFQGTEAFF

d_gene: NA
j_gene: TRBJ1-5
v_gene: TRBV2
abundance: NA
CDR3nt: TGTGCCAGCACCGACAGGAGAACCGGCAATCAGCCCCAGCATTTT
CDR3aa: CASTDRRTGNQPQHF

d_gene: TRBD1
j_gene: TRBJ1-1
v_gene: TRBV19
abundance: NA
CDR3nt: TGTGCCAGTAGTGAAGCCCGGGACAGGAAAAATACTGAAGCTTTCTTT
CDR3aa: CASSEARDRKNTEAFF

d_gene: NA
j_gene: TRBJ1-2
v_gene: TRBV5-1
abundance: NA
CDR3nt: TGCGCCAGCAGCGCTCGGCGGGGGGGAAACTATGGCTACACCTTC
CDR3aa: CASSARRGGNYGYTF

d_gene: TRBD2
j_gene: TRBJ2-7
v_gene: TRBV6-5
abundance: NA
CDR3nt: TGTGCCACGGGGCTAGCGGGAGCGACCAACTACGAGCAGTACTTC
CDR3aa: CATGLAGATNYEQYF

d_gene: NA
j_gene: TRBJ2-7
v_gene: TRBV4-1
abundance: NA
CDR3nt: TGCGCCAGCAGCCAAGATCCAACAGGGCAATCCTACGAGCAGTACTTC
CDR3aa: CASSQDPTGQSYEQYF

d_gene: TRBD2
j_gene: TRBJ2-5
v_gene: TRBV4-3
abundance: NA
CDR3nt: TGCGCCAGCAGCCAGGCGACTAGCGGGAGGGGGGGGGTGACCCAGTACTTC
CDR3aa: CASSQATSGRGGVTQYF

d_gene: NA
j_gene: TRBJ1-2
v_gene: TRBV4-1
abundance: NA
CDR3nt: TGCGCCAGCAGCCAAGGCTTGGCAGGCGCGGGGAGGAACTATGGCTACACCTTC
CDR3aa: CASSQGLAGAGRNYGYTF

d_gene: NA
j_gene: TRBJ2-1
v_gene: TRBV28
abundance: few
CDR3nt: TGTGCCAGCAGTTTGGGACTTATCTCCTACAATGAGCAGTTCTTC
CDR3aa: CASSLGLISYNEQFF

d_gene: NA
j_gene: TRBJ2-5
v_gene: TRBV4-1
abundance: NA
CDR3nt: TGCGCCAGCAGCCGAGGACTCCGAGAGACCCAGTACTTC
CDR3aa: CASSRGLRETQYF

d_gene: NA
j_gene: TRBJ1-2
v_gene: TRBV7-2
abundance: NA
CDR3nt: TGTGCCAGCAGCTCCCAACAGGGAGCTAACTATGGCTACACCTTC
CDR3aa: CASSSQQGANYGYTF

d_gene: NA
j_gene: TRBJ1-4
v_gene: TRBV2
abundance: few
CDR3nt: TGTGCCAGCAGTGACTACAGGGTCGGGGAAAAACTGTTTTTT
CDR3aa: CASSDYRVGEKLFF

d_gene: NA
j_gene: TRBJ2-7
v_gene: TRBV4-2
abundance: NA
CDR3nt: TGTGCCAGCAGCCAGAGGCATTCCTACGAGCAGTACTTC
CDR3aa: CASSQRHSYEQYF

d_gene: TRBD1
j_gene: TRBJ2-7
v_gene: TRBV27
abundance: NA
CDR3nt: TGTGCCAGCAGTAAGGGACAGGTCTACTACGAGCAGTACTTC
CDR3aa: CASSKGQVYYEQYF

d_gene: TRBD2
j_gene: TRBJ2-1
v_gene: TRBV4-1
abundance: NA
CDR3nt: TGCGCCAGCAGCCAGATGGGACTACAACCTAATGAGCAGTTCTTC
CDR3aa: CASSQMGLQPNEQFF

d_gene: NA
j_gene: TRBJ2-5
v_gene: TRBV2
abundance: few
CDR3nt: TGTGCCAGCATGCGAGGGGGGGAGCAAGAGACCCAGTACTTC
CDR3aa: CASMRGGEQETQYF

d_gene: NA
j_gene: TRBJ2-7
v_gene: TRBV28
abundance: NA
CDR3nt: TGTGCCAGCAGGGGCCCCACCTACGAGCAGTACTTC
CDR3aa: CASRGPTYEQYF

d_gene: NA
j_gene: TRBJ2-3
v_gene: TRBV19
abundance: NA
CDR3nt: TGTGCCAGTAGTATTTCGCGGGTAGATACGCAGTATTTT
CDR3aa: CASSISRVDTQYF

d_gene: NA
j_gene: TRBJ2-1
v_gene: TRBV4-3
abundance: NA
CDR3nt: TGCGCCAGCAGCCAAGAGGGCAGGGATGAGCAGTTCTTC
CDR3aa: CASSQEGRDEQFF

d_gene: TRBD1
j_gene: TRBJ1-2
v_gene: TRBV11-2
abundance: NA
CDR3nt: TGTGCCAGCAGCTCGATCCGGACAGGGGGCTGGGATGGCTACACCTTC
CDR3aa: CASSSIRTGGWDGYTF

d_gene: TRBD2
j_gene: TRBJ2-1
v_gene: TRBV4-3
abundance: once
CDR3nt: TGCGCCAGCAGCGAGACTAGCGGGCCCATCTCCTACAATGAGCAGTTCTTC
CDR3aa: CASSETSGPISYNEQFF

d_gene: NA
j_gene: TRBJ2-1
v_gene: TRBV14
abundance: NA
CDR3nt: TGTGCCAGCAGCCAGCCCCAGGGAGCTCGGGGGATATTCTTC
CDR3aa: CASSQPQGARGIFF

d_gene: TRBD1
j_gene: TRBJ1-2
v_gene: TRBV13
abundance: NA
CDR3nt: TGTGCCAGCAGCCCGGGACAGGGTGACTATGGCTACACCTTC
CDR3aa: CASSPGQGDYGYTF

d_gene: NA
j_gene: TRBJ1-1
v_gene: TRBV4-3
abundance: NA
CDR3nt: TGCGCCAGCAGCCAAGCAACACGGAACACTGAAGCTTTCTTT
CDR3aa: CASSQATRNTEAFF

d_gene: NA
j_gene: TRBJ2-7
v_gene: TRBV7-9
abundance: NA
CDR3nt: TGTGCCAGCAGTCATGGCCCCTACGAGCAGTACTTC
CDR3aa: CASSHGPYEQYF

d_gene: TRBD2
j_gene: TRBJ2-1
v_gene: TRBV6-4
abundance: NA
CDR3nt: TGTGCCAGCAGTCCCGGACTAGAGAACCCCAATGAGCAGTTCTTC
CDR3aa: CASSPGLENPNEQFF

d_gene: NA
j_gene: TRBJ1-1
v_gene: TRBV6-5
abundance: once
CDR3nt: TGTGCCAGCAGGTATAGCGGGAACACTGAAGCTTTCTTT
CDR3aa: CASRYSGNTEAFF

d_gene: TRBD1
j_gene: TRBJ1-5
v_gene: TRBV7-8
abundance: NA
CDR3nt: TGTGCCAGCAGCTCGACGACAGGGGCGACCAATCAGCCCCAGCATTTT
CDR3aa: CASSSTTGATNQPQHF

d_gene: TRBD2
j_gene: TRBJ2-1
v_gene: TRBV7-2
abundance: NA
CDR3nt: TGTGCCAGCAGCCCTAGCGGGAGGGGTTCTGATGAGCAGTTCTTC
CDR3aa: CASSPSGRGSDEQFF

d_gene: TRBD1
j_gene: TRBJ2-7
v_gene: TRBV7-2
abundance: NA
CDR3nt: TGTGCCAGCAGCGGGACAGGGAGCTCCTACGAGCAGTACTTC
CDR3aa: CASSGTGSSYEQYF

d_gene: NA
j_gene: TRBJ2-2
v_gene: TRBV6-4
abundance: NA
CDR3nt: TGTGCCAGCAGTGACTCCGGGGAAAACACCGGGGAGCTGTTTTTT
CDR3aa: CASSDSGENTGELFF

d_gene: TRBD1
j_gene: TRBJ1-1
v_gene: TRBV9
abundance: few
CDR3nt: TGTGCCAGCAGCGGTCGGGACAGGGCTATCACTGAAGCTTTCTTT
CDR3aa: CASSGRDRAITEAFF

d_gene: NA
j_gene: TRBJ2-5
v_gene: TRBV28
abundance: NA
CDR3nt: TGTGCCAGCCGGGTGGGAGAAGAGACCCAGTACTTC
CDR3aa: CASRVGEETQYF

d_gene: TRBD1
j_gene: TRBJ1-1
v_gene: TRBV7-3
abundance: NA
CDR3nt: TGTGCCAGCAGCGCGACCGGGACAGACACTGAAGCTTTCTTT
CDR3aa: CASSATGTDTEAFF

d_gene: TRBD2
j_gene: TRBJ2-1
v_gene: TRBV4-3
abundance: NA
CDR3nt: TGCGCCAGCAGCCAATCCTGGGAGGGCGATGAGCAGTTCTTC
CDR3aa: CASSQSWEGDEQFF

d_gene: TRBD2
j_gene: TRBJ2-1
v_gene: TRBV6-4
abundance: NA
CDR3nt: TGTGCCAGCAGTTGGGCCGGGACTAGCGGTCACAATGAGCAGTTCTTC
CDR3aa: CASSWAGTSGHNEQFF

d_gene: NA
j_gene: TRBJ1-5
v_gene: TRBV6-1
abundance: NA
CDR3nt: TGTGCCAGCAGTGTCGAGCTTCATCAGCCCCAGCATTTT
CDR3aa: CASSVELHQPQHF

d_gene: NA
j_gene: TRBJ1-2
v_gene: TRBV6-5
abundance: NA
CDR3nt: TGTGCCAGCAGTTACTCGAGGGGGAAGGAATATGGCTACACCTTC
CDR3aa: CASSYSRGKEYGYTF

d_gene: NA
j_gene: TRBJ1-3
v_gene: TRBV5-1
abundance: few
CDR3nt: TGCGCCAGCAGCTTGGCGGCTACGGAGGGAAACACCATATATTTT
CDR3aa: CASSLAATEGNTIYF

d_gene: TRBD1
j_gene: TRBJ2-1
v_gene: TRBV11-2
abundance: NA
CDR3nt: TGTGCCAGCAGCTCCTCGACAGGGGGCTATGAGCAGTTCTTC
CDR3aa: CASSSSTGGYEQFF

d_gene: NA
j_gene: TRBJ2-3
v_gene: TRBV14
abundance: NA
CDR3nt: TGTGCCAGCAGCCCGGGACTTCTTAGCACAGATACGCAGTATTTT
CDR3aa: CASSPGLLSTDTQYF

d_gene: NA
j_gene: TRBJ2-1
v_gene: TRBV5-4
abundance: NA
CDR3nt: TGTGCCAGCAGCTCAGGACTCGGAATGCTCTTC
CDR3aa: CASSSGLGMLF

d_gene: NA
j_gene: TRBJ1-2
v_gene: TRBV2
abundance: NA
CDR3nt: TGTGCCAGCAGTGAAGCGGCCGCAGCTAACTATGGCTACACCTTC
CDR3aa: CASSEAAAANYGYTF

d_gene: NA
j_gene: TRBJ1-4
v_gene: TRBV5-1
abundance: once
CDR3nt: TGCGCCAGCAGCTTTACAGTAAATGAAAAACTGTTTTTT
CDR3aa: CASSFTVNEKLFF

d_gene: TRBD1
j_gene: TRBJ2-6
v_gene: TRBV11-3
abundance: NA
CDR3nt: TGTGCCAGCAGCGAGGCAGGGGGATCCCCTGGGGCCAACGTCCTGACTTTC
CDR3aa: CASSEAGGSPGANVLTF

d_gene: TRBD1
j_gene: TRBJ1-2
v_gene: TRBV7-9
abundance: NA
CDR3nt: TGTGCCAGCAGCTCGGACAGGCTTAACTATGGCTACACCTTC
CDR3aa: CASSSDRLNYGYTF